This is a list of T cell receptor beta chains from one sample in a study of blood T cell repertoires in COVID-19. Profiling relied on immunoSEQ multiplex PCR, and the TCRdb table lists in-frame clones only, not all of them. The sample records 210,000 or so clones, around 85% being singletons. Sequenced sample: peripheral blood. These receptors came from a human donor in a cohort sampled during active COVID-19. The CDR3 runs from the conserved cysteine through the conserved F or W. The D gene is left open where the match is weak. Some rows have no size entry. The others give once, few or many, or a class for an expanded clone.

D gene	clone size	V gene	J gene	CDR3 protein	CDR3 DNA
.	few	TRBV29-1	TRBJ2-7	CSVEIRDSYEQYF	TGCAGCGTTGAAATTCGGGACTCCTACGAGCAGTACTTC
TRBD2	.	TRBV27	TRBJ2-1	CASSIRTSGSRNEQFF	TGTGCCAGCAGTATACGGACTAGCGGGAGCCGGAATGAGCAGTTCTTC
.	.	TRBV11-2	TRBJ2-3	CASSLFADTQYF	TGTGCCAGCAGCTTATTCGCAGATACGCAGTATTTT
TRBD1	.	TRBV27	TRBJ2-6	CASSLFAGAWDRAGSGANVLTF	TGTGCCAGCAGTTTATTTGCTGGAGCATGGGACAGGGCAGGGTCTGGGGCCAACGTCCTGACTTTC
TRBD1	.	TRBV11-2	TRBJ2-7	CASSRGQGWTYEQYF	TGTGCCAGCAGCCGCGGACAGGGCTGGACCTACGAGCAGTACTTC
.	once	TRBV6-5	TRBJ2-6	CASSYSIQSGANVLTF	TGTGCCAGCAGTTACTCGATACAGTCTGGGGCCAACGTCCTGACTTTC
TRBD1	.	TRBV5-1	TRBJ2-7	CASRGDRGTYEQYF	TGCGCCAGCAGAGGGGACAGGGGCACCTACGAGCAGTACTTC
.	.	TRBV19	TRBJ1-4	CASSRDTNEKLFF	TGTGCCAGTAGCCGGGATACTAATGAAAAACTGTTTTTT
TRBD1	.	TRBV30	TRBJ1-2	CAWSRTWTGGGYTF	TGTGCCTGGAGTCGCACCTGGACAGGGGGAGGCTACACCTTC
TRBD2	.	TRBV18	TRBJ2-1	CASSPNLAGGFYEQFF	TGTGCCAGCTCACCTAACCTAGCGGGAGGCTTCTATGAGCAGTTCTTC
.	.	TRBV2	TRBJ2-7	CASSVLFGYEQYF	TGTGCCAGCAGCGTACTATTTGGCTACGAGCAGTACTTC
TRBD2	.	TRBV18	TRBJ2-1	CASSPRFISGRTNEQFF	TGTGCCAGCTCACCACGATTTATTAGCGGGAGGACGAATGAGCAGTTCTTC
.	few	TRBV9	TRBJ1-3	CASSVEWSSGNTIYF	TGTGCCAGCAGCGTAGAATGGAGCTCTGGAAACACCATATATTTT
.	.	TRBV18	TRBJ1-2	CASSTQGGPYGYTF	TGTGCCAGCTCAACCCAGGGTGGCCCCTATGGCTACACCTTC
.	few	TRBV28	TRBJ1-1	CASSFGGLNTEAFF	TGTGCCAGCAGTTTCGGAGGCTTGAACACTGAAGCTTTCTTT
TRBD1	.	TRBV28	TRBJ2-7	CASSIERQGTLLYEQYF	TGTGCCAGCAGTATAGAAAGACAGGGGACTCTACTCTACGAGCAGTACTTC
.	.	TRBV24-1	TRBJ2-3	CATSDLASTDTQYF	TGTGCCACCAGTGATTTGGCCAGTACAGATACGCAGTATTTT
.	once	TRBV20-1	TRBJ2-7	CSASSQNYEQYF	TGCAGTGCTAGTAGTCAGAACTACGAGCAGTACTTC
.	.	TRBV18	TRBJ2-7	CASSPSRGVVSYEQYF	TGTGCCAGCTCACCATCACGGGGAGTAGTTTCCTACGAGCAGTACTTC
.	.	TRBV11-2	TRBJ1-5	CASSFGGESNQPQHF	TGTGCCAGCAGCTTTGGGGGGGAAAGCAATCAGCCCCAGCATTTT
TRBD1	.	TRBV7-2	TRBJ2-7	CASSFSGTGSNEQYF	TGTGCCAGCAGCTTTTCCGGGACAGGGAGCAACGAGCAGTACTTC
.	.	TRBV9	TRBJ1-2	CASSVVGAKGGYTF	TGTGCCAGCAGCGTAGTTGGGGCTAAAGGCGGCTACACCTTC
TRBD1	.	TRBV9	TRBJ2-7	CASSPRTGGAGEQYF	TGTGCCAGCAGCCCCCGGACAGGGGGCGCGGGCGAGCAGTACTTC
.	.	TRBV14	TRBJ2-7	CASSQEAAPGPAIRNEQYF	TGTGCCAGCAGCCAAGAGGCTGCGCCAGGGCCCGCTATACGAAACGAGCAGTACTTC
.	.	TRBV15	TRBJ1-4	CATSRDFGGEKLFF	TGTGCCACCAGCAGAGATTTCGGAGGAGAAAAACTGTTTTTT
.	.	TRBV27	TRBJ2-7	CASSLMTGSSYEQYF	TGTGCCAGCAGTTTAATGACAGGTTCTTCCTACGAGCAGTACTTC
TRBD1	.	TRBV5-1	TRBJ2-7	CASSHRRDRVYEQYF	TGCGCCAGCAGCCACAGGCGCGACAGGGTCTACGAGCAGTACTTC
TRBD2	.	TRBV27	TRBJ2-3	CASTKTSGYTDTQYF	TGTGCCAGCACAAAGACTAGCGGCTACACAGATACGCAGTATTTT
.	.	TRBV14	TRBJ1-6	CASSQVWTANSPLHF	TGTGCCAGCAGCCAAGTATGGACAGCTAATTCACCCCTCCACTTT
TRBD2	.	TRBV19	TRBJ2-7	CASSIVAGGSYEQYF	TGTGCCAGTAGTATAGTCGCGGGAGGTTCCTACGAGCAGTACTTC
.	.	TRBV19	TRBJ2-7	CASSIPLAPTYEQYF	TGTGCCAGTAGTATCCCGCTAGCGCCCACCTACGAGCAGTACTTC
TRBD2	.	TRBV2	TRBJ2-7	CAGGGDSYEQYF	TGTGCCGGCGGGGGGGACTCCTACGAGCAGTACTTC
.	.	TRBV7-9	TRBJ2-5	CASSFDTTGRGETQYF	TGTGCCAGCAGCTTCGACACTACAGGGCGAGGGGAGACCCAGTACTTC
.	.	TRBV6-1	TRBJ1-6	CASSEGTDNSPLHF	TGTGCCAGCAGTGAAGGGACAGATAATTCACCCCTCCACTTT
.	.	TRBV27	TRBJ2-7	CASSPTASYEQYF	TGTGCCAGCAGCCCCACTGCGAGCTACGAGCAGTACTTC
TRBD2	.	TRBV19	TRBJ2-1	CASRLRTSGAISSYNEQFF	TGTGCCAGTAGACTTCGGACTAGCGGGGCTATCAGCTCCTACAATGAGCAGTTCTTC
.	.	TRBV19	TRBJ2-1	CASSVRSSYNEQFF	TGTGCCAGTAGTGTGCGAAGCTCCTACAATGAGCAGTTCTTC
.	.	TRBV25-1	TRBJ2-1	CASSARTYYNEQFF	TGTGCCAGCAGTGCCCGGACATACTACAATGAGCAGTTCTTC
.	.	TRBV6-5	TRBJ2-3	CASRLNRGTDTQYF	TGTGCCAGCAGGTTAAACAGGGGCACAGATACGCAGTATTTT
TRBD2	.	TRBV5-1	TRBJ2-7	CASSLPGGPHEQYF	TGCGCCAGCAGCTTGCCGGGAGGGCCCCACGAGCAGTACTTC
TRBD1	.	TRBV28	TRBJ2-7	CASSFNRGTEQYF	TGTGCCAGCAGTTTCAACAGGGGGACCGAGCAGTACTTC
.	once	TRBV6-5	TRBJ1-1	CASSYMGRNTEAFF	TGTGCCAGCAGTTACATGGGGAGGAACACTGAAGCTTTCTTT
.	.	TRBV4-2	TRBJ1-5	CASSQEAAASNQPQHF	TGTGCCAGCAGCCAAGAGGCGGCGGCGAGCAATCAGCCCCAGCATTTT
TRBD1	.	TRBV7-2	TRBJ1-6	CASSLAGTGGLSSYNSPLHF	TGTGCCAGCAGCTTAGCGGGGACAGGGGGCCTCAGCTCCTATAATTCACCCCTCCACTTT
TRBD2	.	TRBV28	TRBJ2-7	CASSSPPGGITAYEQYF	TGTGCCAGCAGTTCCCCCCCGGGGGGGATCACGGCCTACGAGCAGTACTTC
.	.	TRBV2	TRBJ1-5	CASSGLAGGNQPQHF	TGTGCCAGCAGTGGGTTGGCGGGGGGCAATCAGCCCCAGCATTTT
.	.	TRBV28	TRBJ1-1	CASSSWGGTEAFF	TGTGCCAGCAGTTCCTGGGGGGGCACTGAAGCTTTCTTT
.	.	TRBV28	TRBJ1-2	CASTSPAGGNYGYTF	TGTGCCAGCACTTCGCCCGCGGGGGGGAACTATGGCTACACCTTC
.	.	TRBV3-1/TRBV3-2	TRBJ2-7	CASSSGSYEQYF	TGTGCCAGCAGCTCCGGGAGTTACGAGCAGTACTTC
TRBD2	.	TRBV29-1	TRBJ2-3	CSVAPRTSGLTDTQYF	TGCAGCGTTGCCCCCCGGACTAGCGGGCTCACAGATACGCAGTATTTT
TRBD1	.	TRBV5-6	TRBJ1-5	CASSWGTAAGPQHF	TGTGCCAGCAGCTGGGGGACAGCAGCCGGGCCCCAGCATTTT
.	.	TRBV7-9	TRBJ2-3	CASSPSEASTDTQYF	TGTGCCAGCAGCCCATCAGAGGCTAGCACAGATACGCAGTATTTT
TRBD2	.	TRBV6-2/TRBV6-3	TRBJ2-1	CASSYWASGRPWSYNEQFF	TGTGCCAGCAGTTACTGGGCTAGCGGGAGGCCATGGTCCTACAATGAGCAGTTCTTC
TRBD1	.	TRBV15	TRBJ2-7	CATSRVEGQGVSEQYF	TGTGCCACCAGCAGAGTAGAGGGACAGGGGGTCAGCGAGCAGTACTTC
.	.	TRBV27	TRBJ2-7	CASSRYEGAYEQYF	TGTGCCAGCAGTCGGTATGAGGGTGCCTACGAGCAGTACTTC
TRBD1	.	TRBV5-1	TRBJ1-1	CASSSGTANTEAFF	TGCGCCAGCAGCTCTGGGACAGCTAACACTGAAGCTTTCTTT
TRBD2	.	TRBV7-9	TRBJ2-5	CASSLVGGQETQYF	TGTGCCAGCAGCTTAGTGGGAGGGCAAGAGACCCAGTACTTC
.	.	TRBV19	TRBJ2-2	CASRERMNTGELFF	TGTGCCAGTAGAGAGCGGATGAACACCGGGGAGCTGTTTTTT
.	.	TRBV6-5	TRBJ1-3	CASSYKTGFTGNTIYF	TGTGCCAGCAGTTACAAGACAGGTTTTACTGGAAACACCATATATTTT
.	.	TRBV19	TRBJ2-1	CASSRWGPRGGTHNEQFF	TGTGCCAGTAGTCGTTGGGGCCCACGAGGAGGGACCCACAATGAGCAGTTCTTC